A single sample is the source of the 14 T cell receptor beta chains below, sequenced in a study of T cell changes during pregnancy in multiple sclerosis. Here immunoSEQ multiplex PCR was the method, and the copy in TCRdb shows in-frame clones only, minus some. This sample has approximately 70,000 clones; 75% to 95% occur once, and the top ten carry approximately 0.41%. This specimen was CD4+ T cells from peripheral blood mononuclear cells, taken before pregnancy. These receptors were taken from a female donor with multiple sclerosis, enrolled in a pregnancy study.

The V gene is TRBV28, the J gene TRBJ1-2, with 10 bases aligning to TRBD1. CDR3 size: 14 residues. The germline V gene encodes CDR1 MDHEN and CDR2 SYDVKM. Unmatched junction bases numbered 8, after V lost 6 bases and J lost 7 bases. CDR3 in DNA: TGTGCCAGCAGCCGGACAGGGGGAACTCGTGGCTACACCTTC. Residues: CASSRTGGTRGYTF.

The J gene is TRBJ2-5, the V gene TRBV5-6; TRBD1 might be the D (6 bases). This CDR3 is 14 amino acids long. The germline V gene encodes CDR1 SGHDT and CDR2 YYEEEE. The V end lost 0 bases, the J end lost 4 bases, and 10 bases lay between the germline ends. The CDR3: CASSLGVRGETQYF. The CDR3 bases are TGTGCCAGCAGCTTGGGGGTCAGGGGAGAGACCCAGTACTTC.

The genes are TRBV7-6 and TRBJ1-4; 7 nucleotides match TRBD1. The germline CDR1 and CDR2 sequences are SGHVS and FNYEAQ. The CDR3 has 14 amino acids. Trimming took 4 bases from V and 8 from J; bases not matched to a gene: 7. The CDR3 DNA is TGTGCCAGCAGCTCGGGACAGCCAGAGGAAAAACTGTTTTTT. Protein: CASSSGQPEEKLFF.

The CDR3 DNA follows: TGTGCCAGCACCCCCTTATGGTCAGGGACTGAAGCTTTCTTT. It translates to CASTPLWSGTEAFF. The V and J genes are TRBV28 and TRBJ1-1, with D tentatively TRBD1 (5 bases). The germline gives CDR1 MDHEN, CDR2 SYDVKM. Trimming left V 7 bases short and J 5 bases short, with 17 bases between. The CDR3 length is 14 residues.

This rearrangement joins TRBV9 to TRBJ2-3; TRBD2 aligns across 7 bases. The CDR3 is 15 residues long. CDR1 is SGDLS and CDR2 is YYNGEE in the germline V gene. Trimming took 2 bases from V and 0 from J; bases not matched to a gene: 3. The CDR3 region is CASSVNGGSTDTQYF. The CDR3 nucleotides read TGTGCCAGCAGCGTTAACGGGGGGAGCACAGATACGCAGTATTTT.

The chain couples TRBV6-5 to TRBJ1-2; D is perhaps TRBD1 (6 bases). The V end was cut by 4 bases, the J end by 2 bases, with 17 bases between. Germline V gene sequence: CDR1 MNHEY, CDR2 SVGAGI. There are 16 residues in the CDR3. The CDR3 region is CASSSQGHLLNYGYTF. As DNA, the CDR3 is TGTGCCAGCAGTTCCCAGGGACACCTTTTGAACTATGGCTACACCTTC.

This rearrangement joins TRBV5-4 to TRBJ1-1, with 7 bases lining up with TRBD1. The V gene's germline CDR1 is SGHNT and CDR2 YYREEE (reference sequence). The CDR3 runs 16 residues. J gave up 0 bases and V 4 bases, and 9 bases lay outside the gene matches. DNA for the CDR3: TGTGCCAGCAGCGGCTCGACAGGGAATATGAACACTGAAGCTTTCTTT. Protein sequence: CASSGSTGNMNTEAFF. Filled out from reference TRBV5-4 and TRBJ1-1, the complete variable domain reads ETGVTQSPTHLIKTRGQQVTLRCSSQSGHNTVSWYQQALGQGPQFIFQYYREEENGRGNFPPRFSGLQFPNYSSELNVNALELDDSALYLCASSGSTGNMNTEAFFGQGTRLTVV.

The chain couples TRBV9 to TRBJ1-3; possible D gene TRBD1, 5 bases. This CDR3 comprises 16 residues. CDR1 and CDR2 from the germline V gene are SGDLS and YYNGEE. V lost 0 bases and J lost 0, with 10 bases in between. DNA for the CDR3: TGTGCCAGCAGCGTAGGTTCAGGGCTCTCTGGAAACACCATATATTTT. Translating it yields CASSVGSGLSGNTIYF.

CDR3 region: CASSPLPSGELFF. The CDR3 bases are TGCGCCAGCAGCCCCCTTCCGTCCGGGGAGCTGTTTTTT. This sequence joins TRBV5-1 and TRBJ2-2; no firm D call. CDR3 size: 13 residues. Looked up from germline, CDR1 is SGHRS and CDR2 is YFSETQ. With 4 bases removed from V and 6 bases from J, the gap between germline ends came to 10 bases.

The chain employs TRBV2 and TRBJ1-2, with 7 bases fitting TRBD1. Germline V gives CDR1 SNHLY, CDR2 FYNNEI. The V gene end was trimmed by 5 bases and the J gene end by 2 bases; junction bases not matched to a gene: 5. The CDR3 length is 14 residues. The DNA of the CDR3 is TGTGCCAGCAGTCTTCCGGGACAGAACTATGGCTACACCTTC. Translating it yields CASSLPGQNYGYTF.

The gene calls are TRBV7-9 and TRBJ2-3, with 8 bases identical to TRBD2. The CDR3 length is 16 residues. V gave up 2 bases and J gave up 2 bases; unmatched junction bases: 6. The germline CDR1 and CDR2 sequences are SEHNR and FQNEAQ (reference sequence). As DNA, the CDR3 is TGTGCCAGCAGCTTATGGGGGACTAGTCCCACAGATACGCAGTATTTT. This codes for CASSLWGTSPTDTQYF. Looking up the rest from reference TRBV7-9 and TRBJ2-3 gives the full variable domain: DTGVSQNPRHKITKRGQNVTFRCDPISEHNRLYWYRQTLGQGPEFLTYFQNEAQLEKSRLLSDRFSAERPKGSFSTLEIQRTEQGDSAMYLCASSLWGTSPTDTQYFGPGTRLTVL.

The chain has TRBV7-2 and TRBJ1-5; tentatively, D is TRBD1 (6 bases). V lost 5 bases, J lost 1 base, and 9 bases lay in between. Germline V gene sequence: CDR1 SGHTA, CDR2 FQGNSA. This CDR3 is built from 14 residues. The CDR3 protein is CASSPGVSNQPQHF. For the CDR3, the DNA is TGTGCCAGCAGCCCAGGGGTAAGCAATCAGCCCCAGCATTTT.

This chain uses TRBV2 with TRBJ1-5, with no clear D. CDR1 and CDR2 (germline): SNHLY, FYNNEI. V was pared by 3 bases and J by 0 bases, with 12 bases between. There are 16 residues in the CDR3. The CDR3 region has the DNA TGTGCCAGCAGTGACGGAGGGCGCTATAGCAATCAGCCCCAGCATTTT. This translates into CASSDGGRYSNQPQHF.

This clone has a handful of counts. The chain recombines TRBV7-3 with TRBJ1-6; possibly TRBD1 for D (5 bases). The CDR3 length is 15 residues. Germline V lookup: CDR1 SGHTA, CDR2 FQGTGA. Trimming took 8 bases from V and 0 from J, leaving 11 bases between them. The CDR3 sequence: CASRDGSSYNSPLHF. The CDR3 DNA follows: TGTGCCAGCCGGGACGGGAGCTCCTATAATTCACCCCTCCACTTT.